The following is a T cell receptor beta chain sequence with its context. What it binds is not known. Germline V gene data show CDR1 as MNHEY and CDR2 as SVGAGI. The CDR3 extends over 15 amino acids. V was cut by 5 bases and J by 1 base, with 11 bases left in between. This specimen comes from a study of cytomegalovirus exposure and HLA in healthy donors. PCR primers comprised 60 Vbeta and 13 Jbeta primers. TCRdb's table, derived via immunoSEQ multiplex PCR, lists solely in-frame clones and lacks some. The sample shows over 150,000 clones, around 68% of them seen only once. Study-level points and caveats: TCR beta sequences numbering around 15,000 were associated with HLA alleles at 0.05 false discovery rate in a later analysis.

The sample consisted of PBMCs. The TCR was taken from a middle-aged woman in good health and CMV-seropositive. The chain links TRBV6-5 to TRBJ2-2; TRBD2 might be the D (6 bases). Here the CDR3 reads CASSPGLLNTGELFF. CDR3 sequence (DNA): TGTGCCAGCAGTCCGGGACTTCTGAACACCGGGGAGCTGTTTTTT.